These 21 T cell receptor beta chains came from one sample sequenced in a study of blood T cell repertoires in COVID-19. Data came from immunoSEQ multiplex PCR; TCRdb stores just in-frame clones and leaves some out. This sample carries about 130,000 clones, roughly four fifths of them seen once, and the ten largest clones take roughly an eighth. The material sequenced was peripheral blood. The receptors come from a woman aged 55-69 years with acute or convalescent COVID-19.

This clone was picked up one time. The chain has TRBV12-5 and TRBJ1-2, with 7 bases matching TRBD1. After removal of 4 bases from V and 8 bases from J, the junction contained 10 bases not matched to a gene. The germline V gene encodes CDR1 LGHNT and CDR2 FRNRAP. The CDR3 has 14 residues. CDR3 in amino acids: CASGSQGGAGGYTF. The DNA of the CDR3 is TGTGCTAGTGGTTCGCAGGGGGGCGCAGGCGGCTACACCTTC.

The chain is built from TRBV7-9 and TRBJ2-7, with 11 bases identical to TRBD1. Germline-derived CDR1 and CDR2 are SEHNR and FQNEAQ (reference sequence). The CDR3 is 14 residues long. J gave up 3 bases and V 6 bases, and 4 bases lay outside the gene matches. In DNA form, the CDR3 reads TGTGCCAGCAGTCCGGACAGGGGGCTCTACGAGCAGTACGTC. Translation: CASSPDRGLYEQYV.

This clone has only a few counts. This chain links TRBV6-1 with TRBJ2-5; D possibly corresponds to TRBD1 (5 bases). This CDR3 is built from 16 residues. Germline V gives CDR1 MNHNS, CDR2 SASEGT. Trimming shortened V by 3 bases and J by 5 bases, and 19 bases separated the two germline ends. CDR3 residues: CASSDGLGPSRETQYF. In nucleotides, the CDR3 is TGTGCCAGCAGTGACGGTTTGGGGCCAAGTCGCGAGACCCAGTACTTC.

The chain joins TRBV5-1 to TRBJ1-2; a possible D gene is TRBD1 (6 bases). The ends were cut back, 0 bases at V and 4 bases at J, with 22 bases in the middle. This CDR3 has 18 residues. Germline V gives CDR1 SGHRS, CDR2 YFSETQ. CDR3 bases: TGCGCCAGCAGCTTGGCCAATGACAGGATGGGCCCCATCTATGGCTACACCTTC. Translating gives CASSLANDRMGPIYGYTF. Filled out from reference TRBV5-1 and TRBJ1-2, the complete variable domain reads KAGVTQTPRYLIKTRGQQVTLSCSPISGHRSVSWYQQTPGQGLQFLFEYFSETQRNKGNFPGRFSGRQFSNSRSEMNVSTLELGDSALYLCASSLANDRMGPIYGYTFGSGTRLTVV.

The chain uses TRBV19 and TRBJ1-1; 7 nucleotides agree with TRBD1. Germline CDR1 is LNHDA and CDR2 is SQIVND (reference sequence). V shed 5 bases, J shed 7 bases, and the junction held 13 bases outside the gene matches. This CDR3 comprises 15 residues. The CDR3 DNA is TGTGCCAGTAGTCTGACCGGGACAGCTTCCAATGAAGCTTTCTTT. This codes for CASSLTGTASNEAFF.

This chain links TRBV7-9 with TRBJ1-1, with D tentatively TRBD1 (6 bases). Trimming removed 4 bases from V and 0 bases from J, with 18 bases in between. The CDR3 is made up of 17 amino acids. From germline, CDR1 is SEHNR and CDR2 FQNEAQ (reference sequence). The CDR3 DNA follows: TGTGCCAGCAGCTCACCATTGGGGGCCGGGATGAACACTGAAGCTTTCTTT. Translation gives CASSSPLGAGMNTEAFF.

The V call is TRBV5-5, the J call TRBJ1-6; a weak D match, TRBD1 (5 bases). The CDR3 length is 18 residues. The germline V and J ends were trimmed by 0 bases and 0 bases, with 13 bases remaining between them. Germline loops: CDR1 SGHKS, CDR2 YYEKEE (reference sequence). CDR3 region: CASSLAGGTGSYNSPLHF. The DNA of the CDR3 is TGTGCCAGCAGCTTGGCGGGAGGCACAGGCTCCTATAATTCACCCCTCCACTTT.

The chain couples TRBV9 to TRBJ1-2, with a tentative D call TRBD1 (5 bases). Germline CDR1 is SGDLS and CDR2 is YYNGEE. The CDR3 covers 14 residues. Trimming pared 0 bases from V and 8 bases from J, leaving 14 bases between. The DNA for the CDR3 is TGTGCCAGCAGCGTAGAGCCAGGGAACAACGGCTACACCTTC. Its protein product is CASSVEPGNNGYTF.

This sequence joins TRBV6-5 and TRBJ2-7, with D possibly matching TRBD2 (6 bases). Germline CDR1 is MNHEY and CDR2 is SVGAGI. V lost 5 bases and J 5 bases, leaving 13 bases between the germline ends. This CDR3 is 13 amino acids long. Written as DNA, the CDR3 is TGTGCCAGCAGTCCCGGGGGATTGGACGAGCAGTACGTC. It is translated as CASSPGGLDEQYV.

The rearrangement joins TRBV18 to TRBJ1-1, with 8 bases fitting TRBD1. V shed 1 base, J shed 8 bases, and the junction held 9 bases outside the gene matches. Germline assignment: CDR1 KGHSH and CDR2 LQKENI. This CDR3 region has 15 residues. CDR3: CASSPLGPQGAEAFF. CDR3 coding DNA: TGTGCCAGCTCACCACTAGGACCGCAGGGGGCAGAAGCTTTCTTT.

On this clone: This could be a read error, since a much larger clone is one nucleotide away. J is TRBJ2-2 and V is TRBV5-4; D is possibly TRBD2 (7 bases). Trimming cost V 1 base and J 6 bases, with 10 bases left between them. This CDR3 is built from 14 residues. Germline V CDR1 and CDR2: SGHNT, YYREEE (reference sequence). CDR3 DNA: TGTGCCAGCAGCTTGCCGGGGGGCGCCGGGGAGCTGTTTTTT. It translates to CASSLPGGAGELFF.

This chain uses TRBV4-1 with TRBJ1-1; the D gene is possibly TRBD1 (5 bases). Per the germline V gene, CDR1 is MGHRA and CDR2 is YSYEKL. Trimming left V 0 bases short and J 6 bases short, with 11 bases between. The CDR3 has 14 residues. The CDR3, as DNA: TGCGCCAGCAGCCAAGACAGGGTCATGTCTGAAGCTTTCTTT. Protein sequence: CASSQDRVMSEAFF.

This clone was seen a handful of times. Additional DNA sequences in this sample encode the identical CDR3. J is TRBJ1-3 and V is TRBV2; D is ambiguous. Germline V CDR1 and CDR2: SNHLY, FYNNEI. V lost 6 bases to trimming and J lost 2 bases, with 8 bases between them. This CDR3 has 13 residues. The CDR3 DNA follows: TGTGCCAGCAGGGCCGGGACTGGAAACACCATATATTTT. Translated: CASRAGTGNTIYF.

This chain uses TRBV7-3 with TRBJ2-2; 8 nucleotides line up with TRBD1. V was clipped by 6 bases and J by 7 bases; unmatched bases: 4. CDR1 is SGHTA and CDR2 is FQGTGA in the germline V gene. The length of the CDR3 is 13 residues. The CDR3 nucleotides read TGTGCCAGCAGACAGGGGGATGGCGGGGAGCTGTTTTTT. This gives the protein CASRQGDGGELFF.

A single count supports this clone. The rearrangement uses TRBV10-1 and TRBJ1-2, with 7 bases that match TRBD1. CDR3 length: 14 amino acids. The germline V gene encodes CDR1 WNHNN and CDR2 SYGVQD (reference sequence). The junction had 9 bases not matched to a gene; V was cut back by 3 bases and J by 8 bases. The CDR3 reads CASSDGQDVGGYTF. CDR3 DNA: TGCGCCAGCAGTGACGGACAGGACGTTGGAGGCTACACCTTC.

This chain uses TRBV5-4 with TRBJ1-1; D gene unclear. The CDR3 has 15 residues. The V gene lost 2 bases and the J gene lost 3 bases, with 14 bases spanning the gap. CDR1 is SGHNT, CDR2 YYREEE, per germline (reference sequence). DNA of the CDR3: TGTGCCAGCAGCTTCGACTCTCCTGTGGACACTGAAGCTTTCTTT. This sequence encodes CASSFDSPVDTEAFF. Based on the CDR3 plus reference TRBV5-4 and TRBJ1-1, the full variable domain is ETGVTQSPTHLIKTRGQQVTLRCSSQSGHNTVSWYQQALGQGPQFIFQYYREEENGRGNFPPRFSGLQFPNYSSELNVNALELDDSALYLCASSFDSPVDTEAFFGQGTRLTVV.

The chain carries TRBV6-6 and TRBJ2-7; no reliable D call. V was trimmed by 6 bases and J by 4 bases, leaving 10 bases between them. This CDR3 region has 12 residues. Germline V gene lookup returns CDR1 MNHNY and CDR2 SVGAGI (reference sequence). In DNA form, the CDR3 reads TGTGCCAGCAGCCCAGGTCTGTACGAGCAGTACGTC. It codes for CASSPGLYEQYV.

CDR3 sequence reads: CASSLAGTVLYGYTF. The DNA of the CDR3 is TGTGCCAGCAGCTTAGCCGGGACAGTCCTCTATGGCTACACCTTC. This chain joins TRBV7-9 and TRBJ1-2, with 7 bases that match TRBD1. From germline, CDR1 is SEHNR and CDR2 FQNEAQ (reference sequence). J lost 4 bases, V lost 0 bases, and 5 bases had no gene match. The CDR3 is made up of 15 amino acids.

The V call is TRBV7-9, the J call TRBJ2-5; TRBD1 matches at 7 bases. From germline, CDR1 is SEHNR and CDR2 FQNEAQ (reference sequence). V lost 5 bases and J lost 12; bases outside the gene matches: 15. The CDR3 is 14 residues long. In DNA form, the CDR3 reads TGTGCCAGCAGCGCAACAGGGGCCACAAGAGCAGAGTACTTC. The encoded protein is CASSATGATRAEYF.

The J gene is TRBJ1-1, the V gene TRBV5-4, with 7 bases matching TRBD1. The CDR3 has 16 amino acids. Losses at the gene ends were 5 bases for V and 4 bases for J; bases not matched to a gene: 14. The germline V gene encodes CDR1 SGHNT and CDR2 YYREEE (reference sequence). CDR3 sequence (DNA): TGTGCCAGCAGTCCCCCGGGAGGGGGCGCAAGCACTGAAGCTTTCTTT. Its translation is CASSPPGGGASTEAFF.

This chain connects TRBV7-9 to TRBJ1-2; D gene unclear. The CDR3 extends over 14 amino acids. Trimming cost V 6 bases and J 4 bases, with 15 bases left between them. In germline, CDR1 is SEHNR, CDR2 FQNEAQ (reference sequence). The DNA for the CDR3 is TGTGCCAGCAGTTTTGGAGGTGCCGTCTATGGCTACACCTTC. Translation gives CASSFGGAVYGYTF.